The clone carrying this T cell receptor (beta chain) was recorded many times. This sample was taken from a study of blood T cells in healthy people across ages. Alongside a J-beta primer mix, a sample-barcoded 5' primer served in a second PCR lasting about 7 to 12 cycles. TCRdb called the 5' RACE reads again in MiXCR, with one record for every CDR3 protein. The sample yields about 730,000 distinct CDR3 sequences, approximately 39% seen once. From germline, CDR1 is SGDLS and CDR2 YYNGEE. The CDR3 is 15 residues long. V was shortened by 0 bases and J by 5 bases, with 12 bases between the two germline ends.

Sequencing was carried out using blood. The receptor was isolated from a woman in her sixties or seventies in good health. The J gene is TRBJ2-1, the V gene TRBV9; D might be TRBD1 (5 bases). The CDR3 region is CASSVGRQSHNEQFF. For the CDR3, the DNA is TGTGCCAGCAGCGTAGGCAGACAGAGTCACAATGAGCAGTTCTTC.